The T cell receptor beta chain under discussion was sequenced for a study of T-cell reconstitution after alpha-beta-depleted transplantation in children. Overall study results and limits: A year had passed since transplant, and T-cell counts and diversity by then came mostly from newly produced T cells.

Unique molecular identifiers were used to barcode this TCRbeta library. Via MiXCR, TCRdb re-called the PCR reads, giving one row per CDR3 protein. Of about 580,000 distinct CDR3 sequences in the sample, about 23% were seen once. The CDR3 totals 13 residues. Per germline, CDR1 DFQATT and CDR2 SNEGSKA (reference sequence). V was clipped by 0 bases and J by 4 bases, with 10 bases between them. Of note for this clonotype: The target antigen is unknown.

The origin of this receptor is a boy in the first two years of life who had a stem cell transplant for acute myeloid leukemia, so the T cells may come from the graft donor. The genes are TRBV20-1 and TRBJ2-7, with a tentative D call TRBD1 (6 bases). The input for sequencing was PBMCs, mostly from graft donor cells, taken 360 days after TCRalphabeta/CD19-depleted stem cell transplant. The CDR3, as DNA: TGCAGTGCTAGAGATGGGGACAATTACGAGCAGTACGTC. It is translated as CSARDGDNYEQYV.